These T cell receptor beta chains were read from a single sample in a study of blood T cell repertoires in COVID-19. The repertoire was sequenced with immunoSEQ multiplex PCR; TCRdb's copy has only in-frame clones and lacks some. Of about 230,000 clones listed, 65% to 90% were seen once; the top ten hold approximately 10%. Material for sequencing was peripheral blood. All receptors derive from a man aged 50-60 years with COVID-19, enrolled during active disease. The CDR3 runs from the conserved cysteine through the conserved F or W. A D gene is named only where the DNA matches it firmly. Size is omitted from some rows. Given values are once, few, many or a class for expanded clones.

CDR3aa: CASSLEGFSGELFF; CDR3nt: TGTGCCAGCAGCTTGGAGGGGTTCTCCGGGGAGCTGTTTTTT; abundance: -; j_gene: TRBJ2-2; d_gene: -; v_gene: TRBV5-8
CDR3aa: CASSLMESNEQFF; CDR3nt: TGTGCCAGCAGTTTAATGGAGAGCAATGAGCAGTTCTTC; abundance: once; j_gene: TRBJ2-1; d_gene: -; v_gene: TRBV12-3/TRBV12-4
CDR3aa: CSVESGGAGNTIYF; CDR3nt: TGCAGCGTTGAATCGGGGGGCGCCGGAAACACCATATATTTT; abundance: once; j_gene: TRBJ1-3; d_gene: -; v_gene: TRBV29-1
CDR3aa: CASSSGQTVDEQYF; CDR3nt: TGTGCCAGCAGTTCAGGACAGACCGTCGACGAGCAGTACTTC; abundance: -; j_gene: TRBJ2-7; d_gene: -; v_gene: TRBV27
CDR3aa: CASSSAQQGTYEQYF; CDR3nt: TGTGCCAGCAGCTCCGCACAACAGGGGACCTACGAGCAGTACTTC; abundance: -; j_gene: TRBJ2-7; d_gene: TRBD1; v_gene: TRBV28
CDR3aa: CASSRVPGQVSSYEQYF; CDR3nt: TGCGCCAGCAGCAGAGTCCCGGGACAGGTTAGCTCCTACGAGCAGTACTTC; abundance: few; j_gene: TRBJ2-7; d_gene: TRBD1; v_gene: TRBV4-3
CDR3aa: CASSSGKPGLELYEQYF; CDR3nt: TGTGCCAGCAGCTCGGGGAAACCGGGACTAGAATTATACGAGCAGTACTTC; abundance: -; j_gene: TRBJ2-7; d_gene: TRBD2; v_gene: TRBV5-4
CDR3aa: CASSLTSGSYEQYF; CDR3nt: TGTGCCAGCAGCTTGACTAGCGGGAGCTACGAGCAGTACTTC; abundance: -; j_gene: TRBJ2-7; d_gene: TRBD2; v_gene: TRBV5-4
CDR3aa: CASSLSTGGGGNTIYF; CDR3nt: TGCGCCAGCAGCTTGTCCACGGGAGGCGGTGGAAACACCATATATTTT; abundance: -; j_gene: TRBJ1-3; d_gene: -; v_gene: TRBV5-1
CDR3aa: CASSLGTSGASYEQYF; CDR3nt: TGCGCCAGCAGCTTGGGGACTAGCGGGGCCTCCTACGAGCAGTACTTC; abundance: few; j_gene: TRBJ2-7; d_gene: TRBD2; v_gene: TRBV5-1
CDR3aa: CAISSVDSLSYNSPLHF; CDR3nt: TGTGCCATCAGCTCCGTGGACAGCCTCTCCTATAATTCACCCCTCCACTTT; abundance: -; j_gene: TRBJ1-6; d_gene: -; v_gene: TRBV10-3
CDR3aa: CAISESTSGQNYEQYF; CDR3nt: TGTGCCATCAGTGAGTCGACGTCGGGACAGAACTACGAGCAGTACTTC; abundance: -; j_gene: TRBJ2-7; d_gene: TRBD1; v_gene: TRBV10-3
CDR3aa: CASSYSAGGAYEQYF; CDR3nt: TGTGCCAGCAGTTACTCGGCAGGGGGTGCCTACGAGCAGTACTTC; abundance: few; j_gene: TRBJ2-7; d_gene: TRBD1; v_gene: TRBV6-5
CDR3aa: CASSALGGENTEAFF; CDR3nt: TGTGCCAGCAGCGCCCTCGGAGGGGAGAACACTGAAGCTTTCTTT; abundance: -; j_gene: TRBJ1-1; d_gene: -; v_gene: TRBV9
CDR3aa: CASSPLGPGLAKNIQYF; CDR3nt: TGTGCCAGTAGTCCCCTTGGGCCAGGCCTAGCCAAAAACATTCAGTACTTC; abundance: -; j_gene: TRBJ2-4; d_gene: -; v_gene: TRBV19
CDR3aa: CASSLAAGGNEQFF; CDR3nt: TGTGCCAGCAGCTTGGCGGCGGGGGGCAATGAGCAGTTCTTC; abundance: -; j_gene: TRBJ2-1; d_gene: TRBD2; v_gene: TRBV5-4
CDR3aa: CASSSRQKNSPLHF; CDR3nt: TGTGCCAGCAGCTCTCGACAGAAGAATTCACCCCTCCACTTT; abundance: -; j_gene: TRBJ1-6; d_gene: -; v_gene: TRBV21-1
CDR3aa: CASSPGGYEQYF; CDR3nt: TGTGCCAGCAGCCCAGGTGGCTACGAGCAGTACTTC; abundance: -; j_gene: TRBJ2-7; d_gene: -; v_gene: TRBV27
CDR3aa: CASSFTSGGNEQYF; CDR3nt: TGTGCCAGCAGTTTCACTAGCGGGGGTAACGAGCAGTACTTC; abundance: -; j_gene: TRBJ2-7; d_gene: TRBD2; v_gene: TRBV6-5
CDR3aa: CASSLTGTVYNSPLHF; CDR3nt: TGTGCCAGCAGTTTAACCGGGACAGTGTATAATTCACCCCTCCACTTT; abundance: -; j_gene: TRBJ1-6; d_gene: TRBD1; v_gene: TRBV6-5
CDR3aa: CASSQDRVGAEAFF; CDR3nt: TGCGCCAGCAGCCAAGATCGGGTTGGTGCTGAAGCTTTCTTT; abundance: once; j_gene: TRBJ1-1; d_gene: -; v_gene: TRBV4-1
CDR3aa: CASSKRGRVTDTQYF; CDR3nt: TGTGCCAGCAGCAAAAGGGGCAGAGTCACAGATACGCAGTATTTT; abundance: -; j_gene: TRBJ2-3; d_gene: -; v_gene: TRBV7-2
CDR3aa: CASSEGRSSYEQYF; CDR3nt: TGCGCCAGCAGTGAGGGCAGGTCCTCCTACGAGCAGTACTTC; abundance: -; j_gene: TRBJ2-7; d_gene: -; v_gene: TRBV10-1
CDR3aa: CASSSGQGVGQPQHF; CDR3nt: TGTGCCAGCAGTTCCGGACAGGGCGTTGGTCAGCCCCAGCATTTT; abundance: once; j_gene: TRBJ1-5; d_gene: TRBD1; v_gene: TRBV6-5
CDR3aa: CASSPGLDRGLYNEQFF; CDR3nt: TGTGCCAGCTCACCAGGACTGGACAGGGGGCTCTACAATGAGCAGTTCTTC; abundance: -; j_gene: TRBJ2-1; d_gene: TRBD1; v_gene: TRBV18
CDR3aa: CASSRPGQGNEKLFF; CDR3nt: TGTGCCAGCAGCAGACCGGGACAGGGTAATGAAAAACTGTTTTTT; abundance: -; j_gene: TRBJ1-4; d_gene: TRBD1; v_gene: TRBV5-5
CDR3aa: CASSHPPGQGTYEQYF; CDR3nt: TGTGCCAGCAGCCACCCCCCGGGACAGGGAACCTACGAGCAGTACTTC; abundance: -; j_gene: TRBJ2-7; d_gene: TRBD1; v_gene: TRBV3-1/TRBV3-2
CDR3aa: CASSPGQGAFFTEAFF; CDR3nt: TGTGCCAGCTCACCAGGGCAGGGGGCGTTTTTCACTGAAGCTTTCTTT; abundance: -; j_gene: TRBJ1-1; d_gene: TRBD1; v_gene: TRBV18
CDR3aa: CASSSTPEGLPYNEQFF; CDR3nt: TGTGCCAGCAGCTCCACCCCGGAGGGCCTTCCCTACAATGAGCAGTTCTTC; abundance: -; j_gene: TRBJ2-1; d_gene: -; v_gene: TRBV6-2/TRBV6-3
CDR3aa: CASTPSTGEQPQHF; CDR3nt: TGTGCCAGCACCCCATCGACAGGTGAGCAGCCCCAGCATTTT; abundance: once; j_gene: TRBJ1-5; d_gene: -; v_gene: TRBV6-5
CDR3aa: CASSPRRSRGGSGANVLTF; CDR3nt: TGTGCCAGCAGCCCACGCCGTTCGCGGGGTGGGTCTGGGGCCAACGTCCTGACTTTC; abundance: -; j_gene: TRBJ2-6; d_gene: -; v_gene: TRBV27
CDR3aa: CASSRVAGDQETQYF; CDR3nt: TGTGCCAGTAGTAGGGTAGCGGGAGACCAAGAGACCCAGTACTTC; abundance: once; j_gene: TRBJ2-5; d_gene: TRBD2; v_gene: TRBV19
CDR3aa: CASSLGGRGDNEQFF; CDR3nt: TGTGCCAGCAGCTTAGGCGGCAGGGGGGACAATGAGCAGTTCTTC; abundance: -; j_gene: TRBJ2-1; d_gene: -; v_gene: TRBV7-6
CDR3aa: CASRGTSESSYEQYF; CDR3nt: TGTGCCAGCAGGGGGACTAGCGAGAGCTCCTACGAGCAGTACTTC; abundance: few; j_gene: TRBJ2-7; d_gene: TRBD2; v_gene: TRBV2
CDR3aa: CASSLGPWQGANNEQFF; CDR3nt: TGTGCCAGCAGCTTGGGCCCCTGGCAGGGGGCTAACAATGAGCAGTTCTTC; abundance: -; j_gene: TRBJ2-1; d_gene: TRBD1; v_gene: TRBV5-5
CDR3aa: CASAGQGSYEQYF; CDR3nt: TGTGCCAGTGCGGGACAGGGGTCCTACGAGCAGTACTTC; abundance: -; j_gene: TRBJ2-7; d_gene: TRBD1; v_gene: TRBV19
CDR3aa: CASSPAMGEADTQYF; CDR3nt: TGTGCCAGCAGCCCCGCCATGGGGGAGGCAGATACGCAGTATTTT; abundance: -; j_gene: TRBJ2-3; d_gene: -; v_gene: TRBV9
CDR3aa: CASSPSGTGGHEQYF; CDR3nt: TGTGCCAGCTCACCAAGCGGGACAGGGGGCCACGAGCAGTACTTC; abundance: -; j_gene: TRBJ2-7; d_gene: TRBD1; v_gene: TRBV18
CDR3aa: CATSSTGARSYTF; CDR3nt: TGTGCCACCAGCTCTACAGGAGCGCGAAGCTACACCTTC; abundance: -; j_gene: TRBJ1-2; d_gene: -; v_gene: TRBV24-1
CDR3aa: CASSQPSGIGYTF; CDR3nt: TGTGCCAGCAGTCAACCTTCAGGGATCGGCTACACCTTC; abundance: -; j_gene: TRBJ1-2; d_gene: -; v_gene: TRBV6-6
CDR3aa: CAISDLYMARGRENYGYTF; CDR3nt: TGTGCCATCAGTGACTTGTATATGGCCAGGGGGCGCGAGAACTATGGCTACACCTTC; abundance: few; j_gene: TRBJ1-2; d_gene: TRBD1; v_gene: TRBV10-3